Each of the 18 T cell receptor beta chains below was sequenced from the same sample in a study of cytomegalovirus exposure and HLA in healthy donors. 60 Vbeta and 13 Jbeta primers were used in PCR. Measured with immunoSEQ multiplex PCR; TCRdb has only the in-frame clones, and not every one. This table has more than 95,000 clones, 75% to 85% appearing once. Input material: PBMCs. The origin of the receptors is a man aged 25-40 years in good health and CMV-seronegative.

The rearrangement uses TRBV6-6 and TRBJ1-4, with D unresolved. Germline V gives CDR1 MNHNY, CDR2 SVGAGI (reference sequence). V dropped 5 bases and J dropped 8 bases, with 12 bases sitting between them. This CDR3 is 13 amino acids long. The CDR3 sequence is CASSQALGEKLFF. Here the CDR3 DNA reads TGTGCCAGCAGTCAGGCTTTAGGAGAAAAACTGTTTTTT.

The J gene is TRBJ2-7, the V gene TRBV2; perhaps TRBD1 as D (6 bases). The CDR3 is made up of 14 amino acids. Germline CDR1 SNHLY, CDR2 FYNNEI. Trimming removed 6 bases at V and 3 bases at J, with 15 bases between. The CDR3 DNA reads as TGTGCCAGCAGCCATCCCACAGGGAGCTACGAGCAGTACTTC. It specifies CASSHPTGSYEQYF.

The rearrangement joins TRBV2 to TRBJ2-5; 13 bases match TRBD2. The junction had 11 bases not matched to a gene; V was cut back by 6 bases and J by 4 bases. Germline CDR1 is SNHLY and CDR2 is FYNNEI. The CDR3 runs to 17 residues. In DNA, the CDR3 is TGTGCCAGCAGGGAGAGGACTAGCGGGGGTCGTCGAGAGACCCAGTACTTC. The encoded protein is CASRERTSGGRRETQYF.

This clone was counted between two and nine times. The chain uses TRBV6-5 and TRBJ2-3, with a tentative D call TRBD2 (6 bases). The germline V and J ends were trimmed by 8 bases and 6 bases, with 21 bases remaining between them. CDR3 length: 15 residues. From germline, CDR1 is MNHEY and CDR2 SVGAGI. The CDR3, as DNA: TGTGCCAGCGCCCTCGGGGCGGGGCAAAGGGATACGCAGTATTTT. Amino acids: CASALGAGQRDTQYF.

This chain joins TRBV9 and TRBJ2-4, with D unclear. The CDR3 has 18 amino acids. Germline V gene data show CDR1 as SGDLS and CDR2 as YYNGEE. Trimming stripped 2 bases from V and 1 base from J, with 19 bases between. CDR3 region: CASSVNPILSNAKNIQYF. The CDR3 DNA follows: TGTGCCAGCAGCGTCAACCCTATACTATCTAACGCCAAAAACATTCAGTACTTC.

The chain is built from TRBV30 and TRBJ1-2; D may be TRBD1 (5 bases). The CDR3 loop spans 12 amino acids. Trimming removed 7 bases at V and 3 bases at J, with 12 bases between. Per germline, CDR1 GTSNPN and CDR2 SVGIG (reference sequence). The CDR3 sequence: CASTQGHYGYTF. CDR3 coding DNA: TGTGCCTCTACCCAGGGCCACTATGGCTACACCTTC. Filled out from reference TRBV30 and TRBJ1-2, the complete variable domain reads SQTIHQWPATLVQPVGSPLSLECTVEGTSNPNLYWYRQAAGRGLQLLFYSVGIGQISSEVPQNLSASRPQDRQFILSSKKLLLSDSGFYLCASTQGHYGYTFGSGTRLTVV.

This clone came up a few times. The rearrangement links TRBV5-1 to TRBJ1-3, with 7 bases lining up with TRBD1. V shed 4 bases, J shed 0 bases, and the junction held 4 bases outside the gene matches. This CDR3 comprises 15 residues. CDR1 is SGHRS and CDR2 is YFSETQ in the germline V gene. The CDR3 DNA is TGCGCCAGCAGCGTGGGACAGCCCTCTGGAAACACCATATATTTT. It encodes CASSVGQPSGNTIYF.

The rearrangement joins TRBV5-4 to TRBJ1-2, with D unresolved. Germline V gene sequence: CDR1 SGHNT, CDR2 YYREEE (reference sequence). V lost 4 bases and J lost 6, with 16 bases in between. The CDR3 extends over 14 amino acids. CDR3 region: CASSDPEVQDGYTF. CDR3 nucleotides: TGTGCCAGCAGCGACCCTGAAGTGCAGGATGGCTACACCTTC.

V is TRBV11-2 and J is TRBJ2-7; 8 bases are a match to TRBD2. This CDR3 contains 14 residues. With 1 base clipped from V and 4 bases from J, the junction kept 3 bases outside the gene matches. The V gene's germline CDR1 is SGHAT and CDR2 FQNNGV. The CDR3 is CASSLGASGYEQYF. In nucleotides, the CDR3 is TGTGCCAGCAGCTTAGGGGCTAGCGGGTACGAGCAGTACTTC. Full variable domain (missing parts from reference TRBV11-2 and TRBJ2-7): EAGVAQSPRYKIIEKRQSVAFWCNPISGHATLYWYQQILGQGPKLLIQFQNNGVVDDSQLPKDRFSAERLKGVDSTLKIQPAKLEDSAVYLCASSLGASGYEQYFGPGTRLTVT.

The chain links TRBV5-1 to TRBJ2-3; 11 nucleotides match TRBD2. Trimming removed 4 bases from V and 4 bases from J; junction bases left unmatched: 8. This CDR3 is built from 16 residues. CDR1 SGHRS and CDR2 YFSETQ come from the germline V gene. The CDR3 loop is CASSATSGSKSDTQYF. CDR3 nucleotides: TGCGCCAGCAGCGCAACTAGCGGGAGTAAATCAGATACGCAGTATTTT. The entire variable domain, with the rest obtained from reference TRBV5-1 and TRBJ2-3, is as follows: KAGVTQTPRYLIKTRGQQVTLSCSPISGHRSVSWYQQTPGQGLQFLFEYFSETQRNKGNFPGRFSGRQFSNSRSEMNVSTLELGDSALYLCASSATSGSKSDTQYFGPGTRLTVL.

CDR3 sequence: CASSLTGTGRYEQYF. The CDR3 DNA reads TGTGCCAGCAGTCTAACGGGCACAGGGCGTTACGAGCAGTACTTC. The chain links TRBV6-5 to TRBJ2-7; D may be TRBD1 (6 bases). Trimming pared 5 bases from V and 4 bases from J, leaving 18 bases between. This CDR3 is built from 15 residues. Germline V gives CDR1 MNHEY, CDR2 SVGAGI.

The chain is built from TRBV18 and TRBJ2-3; possible D gene TRBD1, 5 bases. Germline values: CDR1 KGHSH, CDR2 LQKENI. V was clipped by 5 bases and J by 1 base, with 10 bases between them. This CDR3 comprises 14 residues. The CDR3 sequence: CASSKGLGTDTQYF. CDR3 DNA: TGTGCCAGCTCAAAGGGGTTGGGCACAGATACGCAGTATTTT.

The CDR3 reads CASSELGQPGANVLTF. The CDR3 bases are TGTGCCAGCAGTGAACTGGGGCAGCCTGGGGCCAACGTCCTGACTTTC. The chain is built from TRBV2 and TRBJ2-6; D is possibly TRBD1 (5 bases). This CDR3 spans 16 amino acids. Looked up from germline, CDR1 is SNHLY and CDR2 is FYNNEI. Trimming stripped 2 bases from V and 2 bases from J, with 10 bases between.

This chain connects TRBV7-2 to TRBJ1-1; possibly TRBD1 for D (5 bases). V gave up 5 bases and J gave up 6 bases, with 13 bases separating them. Germline values: CDR1 SGHTA, CDR2 FQGNSA. This CDR3 region has 13 residues. The CDR3 protein is CASSPRLGAEAFF. The CDR3 DNA sequence: TGTGCCAGCAGCCCTCGACTAGGGGCTGAAGCTTTCTTT.

Only a few counts were recorded for this clone. The same CDR3 also results from other DNA sequences found in this sample. The V and J genes are TRBV5-6 and TRBJ2-7, with D possibly TRBD2 on 6 matching bases. With 2 bases removed from V and 0 bases from J, the gap between germline ends came to 6 bases. The germline V gene encodes CDR1 SGHDT and CDR2 YYEEEE. The CDR3 sequence is 13 residues long. The CDR3 sequence: CASSFGSSYEQYF. For the CDR3, the DNA is TGTGCCAGCAGCTTCGGGAGCTCCTACGAGCAGTACTTC.

This chain links TRBV5-1 with TRBJ2-7, with D possibly being TRBD2 (6 bases). V dropped 7 bases and J dropped 6 bases, with 14 bases sitting between them. Per the germline V gene, CDR1 is SGHRS and CDR2 is YFSETQ. The CDR3 runs 12 residues. CDR3 sequence reads: CASAAGFGEQYF. The CDR3 DNA is TGCGCCAGCGCGGCGGGGTTTGGCGAGCAGTACTTC. Supplemented by reference TRBV5-1 and TRBJ2-7, the full variable domain reads KAGVTQTPRYLIKTRGQQVTLSCSPISGHRSVSWYQQTPGQGLQFLFEYFSETQRNKGNFPGRFSGRQFSNSRSEMNVSTLELGDSALYLCASAAGFGEQYFGPGTRLTVT.

This clone has more than one count but fewer than ten. The chain recombines TRBV7-2 with TRBJ1-1, with TRBD1 matching over 7 bases. The CDR3 runs to 14 residues. J lost 5 bases, V lost 5 bases, and 8 bases had no gene match. Germline V gene data show CDR1 as SGHTA and CDR2 as FQGNSA. The chain's CDR3 is CASSATGVGTEAFF. The DNA of the CDR3 is TGTGCCAGCAGCGCTACAGGGGTGGGGACTGAAGCTTTCTTT.

In this sample, this clone turned up once. J is TRBJ1-1 and V is TRBV15; the match to TRBD1 covers 9 bases. Germline V gene lookup returns CDR1 LNHNV and CDR2 YYDKDF (reference sequence). The CDR3 is 16 residues long. V lost 0 bases, J lost 11 bases, and 13 bases stayed unmatched. The CDR3 sequence: CATSRDLRDRGQGAFF. CDR3 nucleotide sequence: TGTGCCACCAGCAGAGATCTCCGGGACAGAGGACAGGGGGCTTTCTTT.